Listed below are T cell receptor beta chains from one sample, sequenced in a study of Graves' ophthalmopathy and Graves' hyperthyroidism. TCRdb itself ran the multiplex PCR reads through MiXCR, one entry per CDR3 protein. The top ten clones hold approximately 8.2% of a sample with about 210,000 distinct CDR3 sequences, under 30% of them seen once. The sequenced sample was peripheral blood. The receptor source for this set is a man between 50 and 59 years old with Graves' ophthalmopathy. Both conserved end residues are part of each CDR3. The order of the fields is D gene, V gene, clone size, J gene, CDR3 protein, CDR3 DNA. D genes are given only for firm matches. Clone size is given for some rows only: seen once, a few or many times, or a class if the clone is expanded.

d_call: TRBD2
v_call: TRBV20-1
clone_size: .
j_call: TRBJ2-7
cdr3_aa: CSASASGRAYEQYF
cdr3_nt: TGCAGTGCTAGTGCTAGCGGGAGGGCCTACGAGCAGTACTTC

d_call: TRBD2
v_call: TRBV7-2
clone_size: many
j_call: TRBJ2-2
cdr3_aa: CASSFSGYGSGELFF
cdr3_nt: TGTGCCAGCAGCTTTAGCGGGTATGGTTCCGGGGAGCTGTTTTTT

d_call: TRBD1
v_call: TRBV28
clone_size: many
j_call: TRBJ1-1
cdr3_aa: CASSYVQGMRTEAFF
cdr3_nt: TGTGCCAGCAGTTACGTACAGGGGATGCGGACTGAAGCTTTCTTT

d_call: TRBD1
v_call: TRBV6-5
clone_size: .
j_call: TRBJ2-7
cdr3_aa: CASSYDRDEQYF
cdr3_nt: TGTGCCAGCAGTTACGACAGGGACGAGCAGTACTTC

d_call: .
v_call: TRBV28
clone_size: .
j_call: TRBJ2-7
cdr3_aa: CASSPRTAEQYF
cdr3_nt: TGTGCCAGCAGTCCCCGTACAGCCGAGCAGTACTTC

d_call: .
v_call: TRBV30
clone_size: .
j_call: TRBJ1-2
cdr3_aa: CAWSWGANYGYTF
cdr3_nt: TGTGCCTGGAGTTGGGGAGCTAACTATGGCTACACCTTC

d_call: .
v_call: TRBV7-2
clone_size: .
j_call: TRBJ2-5
cdr3_aa: CASSLALRWGETQYF
cdr3_nt: TGTGCCAGCAGCTTAGCGCTGAGGTGGGGAGAGACCCAGTACTTC

d_call: .
v_call: TRBV28
clone_size: .
j_call: TRBJ1-1
cdr3_aa: CASSFTSRQSNTEAFF
cdr3_nt: TGTGCCAGCAGTTTTACGAGCCGGCAGAGCAACACTGAAGCTTTCTTT

d_call: .
v_call: TRBV30
clone_size: many
j_call: TRBJ1-1
cdr3_aa: CAWNWGGTEAFF
cdr3_nt: TGTGCCTGGAATTGGGGGGGCACTGAAGCTTTCTTT

d_call: .
v_call: TRBV6-2/TRBV6-3
clone_size: .
j_call: TRBJ1-1
cdr3_aa: CASSYPTGIMNTEAFF
cdr3_nt: TGTGCCAGCAGTTACCCAACGGGGATCATGAACACTGAAGCTTTCTTT

d_call: .
v_call: TRBV30
clone_size: many
j_call: TRBJ1-5
cdr3_aa: CAWSVGWDQPQHF
cdr3_nt: TGTGCCTGGAGTGTGGGGTGGGATCAGCCCCAGCATTTT

d_call: TRBD1
v_call: TRBV12-3/TRBV12-4
clone_size: many
j_call: TRBJ1-2
cdr3_aa: CASSDRGGGYAF
cdr3_nt: TGTGCCAGCAGTGACAGGGGAGGAGGCTACGCCTTC

d_call: TRBD2
v_call: TRBV5-1
clone_size: many
j_call: TRBJ2-5
cdr3_aa: CASSSYRLAGETQYF
cdr3_nt: TGCGCCAGCAGCTCCTATCGACTAGCGGGAGAGACCCAGTACTTC

d_call: .
v_call: TRBV6-1
clone_size: .
j_call: TRBJ2-7
cdr3_aa: CASSEIVLAGFYEQYF
cdr3_nt: TGTGCCAGCAGTGAAATCGTTCTTGCGGGGTTCTACGAGCAGTACTTC

d_call: .
v_call: TRBV7-8
clone_size: many
j_call: TRBJ2-2
cdr3_aa: CASSLVQNTGELFF
cdr3_nt: TGTGCCAGCAGCTTAGTCCAGAACACCGGGGAGCTGTTTTTT

d_call: TRBD2
v_call: TRBV6-1
clone_size: .
j_call: TRBJ2-7
cdr3_aa: CASSRGVVYEQYF
cdr3_nt: TGTGCCAGCAGCCGGGGGGTTGTCTACGAGCAGTACTTC

d_call: .
v_call: TRBV4-1
clone_size: .
j_call: TRBJ1-5
cdr3_aa: CASSQEPLGYNQPQHF
cdr3_nt: TGCGCCAGCAGCCAAGAACCTCTGGGCTACAATCAGCCCCAGCATTTT

d_call: TRBD2
v_call: TRBV6-2/TRBV6-3
clone_size: .
j_call: TRBJ2-7
cdr3_aa: CASSLAGEGHYEQYF
cdr3_nt: TGTGCCAGCAGTTTAGCGGGAGAGGGACACTACGAGCAGTACTTC

d_call: .
v_call: TRBV5-1
clone_size: .
j_call: TRBJ1-1
cdr3_aa: CASSLGGAYTEAFF
cdr3_nt: TGCGCCAGCAGCTTGGGGGGGGCCTACACTGAAGCTTTCTTT

d_call: .
v_call: TRBV5-6
clone_size: many
j_call: TRBJ1-2
cdr3_aa: CASSLGHLYTF
cdr3_nt: TGTGCCAGCAGCTTGGGACACCTCTACACCTTC

d_call: .
v_call: TRBV29-1
clone_size: many
j_call: TRBJ1-1
cdr3_aa: CSVGETVNTEAFF
cdr3_nt: TGCAGCGTTGGGGAGACAGTGAACACTGAAGCTTTCTTT

d_call: .
v_call: TRBV29-1
clone_size: .
j_call: TRBJ2-7
cdr3_aa: CSVEGGPSYEQYF
cdr3_nt: TGCAGCGTAGAGGGGGGTCCTAGCTACGAGCAGTACTTC

d_call: .
v_call: TRBV7-9
clone_size: many
j_call: TRBJ1-1
cdr3_aa: CASSLARLGNTEAFF
cdr3_nt: TGTGCCAGCAGCTTAGCTCGACTCGGAAACACTGAAGCTTTCTTT

d_call: .
v_call: TRBV27
clone_size: .
j_call: TRBJ1-1
cdr3_aa: CASRDSFMNTEAFF
cdr3_nt: TGTGCCAGCAGAGACAGTTTTATGAACACTGAAGCTTTCTTT

d_call: TRBD1
v_call: TRBV5-1
clone_size: many
j_call: TRBJ1-6
cdr3_aa: CASSLTWTGSDSPLHF
cdr3_nt: TGCGCCAGCAGCTTGACTTGGACAGGGAGTGATTCACCCCTCCACTTT

d_call: TRBD2
v_call: TRBV6-5
clone_size: many
j_call: TRBJ2-7
cdr3_aa: CASSYRPGLAPYEQYF
cdr3_nt: TGTGCCAGCAGTTACCGGCCGGGACTAGCTCCCTACGAGCAGTACTTC

d_call: TRBD1
v_call: TRBV2
clone_size: many
j_call: TRBJ2-6
cdr3_aa: CASSLTGSFSGANVLTF
cdr3_nt: TGTGCCAGCAGTTTGACAGGGAGCTTCTCTGGGGCCAACGTCCTGACTTTC

d_call: .
v_call: TRBV6-2/TRBV6-3
clone_size: .
j_call: TRBJ1-1
cdr3_aa: CATRTYSKAFF
cdr3_nt: TGTGCCACCCGGACCTACTCTAAAGCTTTCTTT

d_call: TRBD2
v_call: TRBV6-1
clone_size: .
j_call: TRBJ2-5
cdr3_aa: CASSQLAGVETQYF
cdr3_nt: TGTGCCAGCAGCCAACTAGCGGGAGTTGAGACCCAGTACTTC

d_call: TRBD1
v_call: TRBV15
clone_size: many
j_call: TRBJ2-7
cdr3_aa: CATSPDRGDEQYF
cdr3_nt: TGTGCCACCAGTCCCGACAGGGGCGACGAGCAGTACTTC

d_call: .
v_call: TRBV7-3
clone_size: .
j_call: TRBJ2-2
cdr3_aa: CASSTTVRSGGELFF
cdr3_nt: TGTGCCAGCAGCACAACAGTCAGAAGTGGCGGGGAGCTGTTTTTT

d_call: TRBD1
v_call: TRBV4-1
clone_size: many
j_call: TRBJ2-5
cdr3_aa: CASSQGTGEGETQYF
cdr3_nt: TGCGCCAGCAGCCAAGGGACAGGGGAAGGGGAGACCCAGTACTTC

d_call: .
v_call: TRBV20-1
clone_size: many
j_call: TRBJ2-7
cdr3_aa: CSARDLERGRLYEQYF
cdr3_nt: TGCAGTGCTAGAGATCTTGAACGGGGGCGATTATACGAGCAGTACTTC

d_call: .
v_call: TRBV15
clone_size: many
j_call: TRBJ1-1
cdr3_aa: CATSRDPPDLYEAFF
cdr3_nt: TGTGCCACCAGCAGAGATCCTCCAGACCTTTATGAAGCTTTCTTT

d_call: .
v_call: TRBV12-3/TRBV12-4
clone_size: many
j_call: TRBJ1-3
cdr3_aa: CASSTWGGNTIYF
cdr3_nt: TGTGCCAGCTCCACCTGGGGGGGAAACACCATATATTTT

d_call: .
v_call: TRBV7-3
clone_size: .
j_call: TRBJ2-5
cdr3_aa: CASSLTERGGMETQYF
cdr3_nt: TGTGCCAGCAGCTTAACGGAGAGGGGGGGGATGGAGACCCAGTACTTC

d_call: .
v_call: TRBV12-3/TRBV12-4
clone_size: many
j_call: TRBJ2-7
cdr3_aa: CASSLGGGRSSYEQYF
cdr3_nt: TGTGCCAGCAGCCTGGGGGGCGGGAGAAGCTCCTACGAGCAGTACTTC

d_call: TRBD2
v_call: TRBV20-1
clone_size: few
j_call: TRBJ2-5
cdr3_aa: CSIQVPGLAGVQETQYF
cdr3_nt: TGCAGTATCCAAGTACCGGGTCTAGCGGGGGTCCAAGAGACCCAGTACTTC

d_call: .
v_call: TRBV28
clone_size: .
j_call: TRBJ2-7
cdr3_aa: CASSYQRNYEQYF
cdr3_nt: TGTGCCAGCAGTTACCAGCGGAACTACGAGCAGTACTTC